This T cell receptor beta chain was documented in a study of early T cells in non-severe SARS-CoV-2 infection. Whole-study context: Chains stayed unpaired after sequencing of bulk RNA from unsorted whole blood.

CDR1 is SGHAT and CDR2 is FQNNGV in the germline V gene. CDR3 length: 14 residues. With 1 base removed from V and 6 bases from J, the gap between germline ends came to 12 bases. Molecules of cDNA were individually given unique molecular identifiers that were attached to them. TCRdb reprocessed the 5' RACE reads with MiXCR, giving one entry per CDR3 protein. The data contain about 50,000 distinct CDR3 sequences, 8.2% of them singletons. Study-wide findings and caveats: VDJdb matches were skewed toward anti-spike CD8 T cell responses.

Note on this clonotype: Its antigen is currently unknown.

This rearrangement joins TRBV11-2 to TRBJ1-1, with TRBD1 as a possible D gene (5 bases). This TCR came from an adult who was a healthcare worker with PCR-confirmed SARS-CoV-2 infection or an uninfected control (not recorded which). Sequencing used whole blood. This CDR3 reads CASSLVDWGSEAFF. Here the CDR3 DNA reads TGTGCCAGCAGCTTAGTGGATTGGGGCTCTGAAGCTTTCTTT. The variable domain in full, completed from reference TRBV11-2 and TRBJ1-1, reads EAGVAQSPRYKIIEKRQSVAFWCNPISGHATLYWYQQILGQGPKLLIQFQNNGVVDDSQLPKDRFSAERLKGVDSTLKIQPAKLEDSAVYLCASSLVDWGSEAFFGQGTRLTVV.